There are a few counts of the clone carrying this TCR beta chain. The investigators amplified TCR beta CDR3 regions from RNA transcripts. The TCR CDR3 first-round RT-PCR relied on the HTBI primer set. TCRdb reanalysed the multiplex PCR reads using MiXCR and keeps one entry per CDR3 protein. The sample yields roughly 740,000 distinct CDR3 sequences, 15% to 20% seen once. These data are taken from a study of T cells in Graves' hyperthyroidism and ophthalmopathy. Overall study: Before treatment of any kind, peripheral blood was taken at initial diagnosis.

CDR1 is SGDLS, CDR2 YYNGEE, per germline. The CDR3 sequence is 12 residues long. V was shortened by 3 bases and J by 5 bases, with 8 bases between the two germline ends. Patients showing uncontrolled infection, other autoimmune disease, pregnancy or lactation were ineligible. This chain links TRBV9 with TRBJ2-5; D is unresolved. The sequence derives from a man between 18 and 29 years old with Graves' hyperthyroidism. Material: blood. CDR3: CASSAQRETQYF. The CDR3 coding sequence is TGTGCCAGCAGCGCACAACGTGAGACCCAGTACTTC.